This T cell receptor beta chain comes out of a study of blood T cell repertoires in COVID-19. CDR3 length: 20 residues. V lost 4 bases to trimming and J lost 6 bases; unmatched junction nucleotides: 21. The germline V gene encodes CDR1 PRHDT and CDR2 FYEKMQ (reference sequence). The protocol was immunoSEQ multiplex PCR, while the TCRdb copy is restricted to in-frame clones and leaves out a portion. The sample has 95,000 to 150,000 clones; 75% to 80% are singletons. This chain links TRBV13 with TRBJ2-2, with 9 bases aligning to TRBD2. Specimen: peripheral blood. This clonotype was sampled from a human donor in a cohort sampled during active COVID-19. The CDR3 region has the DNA TGTGCCAGCAGCTCCAGACTATTGGCTAGCGGGAAGGGGCAGGCCGGGGAGCTGTTTTTT. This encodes CASSSRLLASGKGQAGELFF.